Sequencing of this T cell receptor beta chain was carried out in a study of blood T cell repertoires in COVID-19. Study information: The United States, Italy and Spain were the sources of the acute and convalescent COVID-19 samples. T cells, B-cell-depleted T cells, or PBMCs supplied cDNA or gDNA.

Per the study methods: Reference gene primer amplification gave nucleated cell count estimates. The assay was immunoSEQ multiplex PCR, and TCRdb's table has in-frame clones only and misses some. V and J calls and clone size are as listed in that table; D and trimming were resolved from the DNA. Here the sample spans around 100,000 clones, around 82% being singletons. The CDR3 spans 13 residues. The V end was cut by 5 bases, the J end by 4 bases, with 6 bases between. The sequence was collected from a man in his fifties or sixties with acute or convalescent COVID-19. Sequencing input: peripheral blood. The chain recombines TRBV12-3 or TRBV12-4 with TRBJ1-6, with a weak D call TRBD1 (6 bases). The CDR3 region has the DNA TGTGCCAGCAGTGACAGGTATAATTCACCCCTCCACTTT. This gives the protein CASSDRYNSPLHF.